This TCR beta chain was retrieved from a study of Ad26.COV2.S vaccination and SARS-CoV-2 variants. This CDR3 has 14 amino acids. V lost 1 base and J lost 6, with 10 bases in between. The germline V gene has CDR1 SEHNR and CDR2 FQNEAQ (reference sequence). The protocol was immunoSEQ multiplex PCR, while the TCRdb copy is restricted to in-frame clones and leaves out a portion. The sample shows about 480,000 clones, 70% to 90% of them seen only once. The treatment here: 15 to 20 received Ad26.COV2.S at low or high dose, single or two shots; about five received placebo; per-sample allocation not given. Sampling was performed 63 days after the first vaccine or placebo injection. Wuhan-strain SARS-CoV-2 spike was expressed by the Ad26 vector that made up the vaccine.

Sequenced material: peripheral blood, taken in a trial of Ad26.COV2.S vaccine versus placebo. The gene calls are TRBV7-9 and TRBJ2-1; D gene uncertain. The TCR was taken from a person aged 18 to 59 who received the Ad26.COV2.S COVID-19 vaccine or a placebo. CDR3 amino acids: CASSLEFLSNEQFF. The CDR3 nucleotides read TGTGCCAGCAGCTTAGAGTTCCTCTCCAATGAGCAGTTCTTC. Using reference TRBV7-9 and TRBJ2-1 for the parts outside the CDR3, the full variable domain is DTGVSQNPRHKITKRGQNVTFRCDPISEHNRLYWYRQTLGQGPEFLTYFQNEAQLEKSRLLSDRFSAERPKGSFSTLEIQRTEQGDSAMYLCASSLEFLSNEQFFGPGTRLTVL.